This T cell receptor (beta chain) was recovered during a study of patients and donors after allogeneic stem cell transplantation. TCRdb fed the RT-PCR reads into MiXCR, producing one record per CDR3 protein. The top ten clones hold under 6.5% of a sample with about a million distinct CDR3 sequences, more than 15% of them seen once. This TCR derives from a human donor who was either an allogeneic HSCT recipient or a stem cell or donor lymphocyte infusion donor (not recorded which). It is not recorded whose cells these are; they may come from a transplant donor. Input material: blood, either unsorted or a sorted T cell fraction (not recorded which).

CDR3 region: CASSLARVLNTEAFF. The DNA for the CDR3 is TGTGCCAGCAGCTTAGCCCGGGTTCTGAACACTGAAGCTTTCTTT. J is TRBJ1-1 and V is TRBV7-2, with D unresolved. This CDR3 spans 15 amino acids. V lost 0 bases and J lost 0, with 8 bases in between. CDR1 SGHTA and CDR2 FQGNSA come from the germline V gene. Full variable domain (rest looked up from reference TRBV7-2 and TRBJ1-1): GAGVSQSPSNKVTEKGKDVELRCDPISGHTALYWYRQSLGQGLEFLIYFQGNSAPDKSGLPSDRFSAERTGGSVSTLTIQRTQQEDSAVYLCASSLARVLNTEAFFGQGTRLTVV.